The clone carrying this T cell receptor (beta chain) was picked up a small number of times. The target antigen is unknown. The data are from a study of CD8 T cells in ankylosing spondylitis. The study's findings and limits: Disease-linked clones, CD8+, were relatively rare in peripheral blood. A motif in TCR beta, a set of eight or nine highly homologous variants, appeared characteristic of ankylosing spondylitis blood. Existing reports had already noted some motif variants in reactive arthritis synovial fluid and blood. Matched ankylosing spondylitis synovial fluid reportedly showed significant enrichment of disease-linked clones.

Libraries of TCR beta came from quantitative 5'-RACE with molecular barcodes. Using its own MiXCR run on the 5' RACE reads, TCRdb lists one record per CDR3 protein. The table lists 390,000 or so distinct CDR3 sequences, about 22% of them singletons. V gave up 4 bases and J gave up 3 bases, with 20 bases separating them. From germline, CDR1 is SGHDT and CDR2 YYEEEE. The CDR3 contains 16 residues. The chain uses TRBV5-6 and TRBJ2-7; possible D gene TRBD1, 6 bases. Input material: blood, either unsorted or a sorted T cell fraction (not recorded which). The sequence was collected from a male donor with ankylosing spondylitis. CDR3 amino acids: CASSAATAQGYYEQYF. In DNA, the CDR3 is TGTGCCAGCAGCGCTGCAACTGCCCAGGGGTACTACGAGCAGTACTTC.